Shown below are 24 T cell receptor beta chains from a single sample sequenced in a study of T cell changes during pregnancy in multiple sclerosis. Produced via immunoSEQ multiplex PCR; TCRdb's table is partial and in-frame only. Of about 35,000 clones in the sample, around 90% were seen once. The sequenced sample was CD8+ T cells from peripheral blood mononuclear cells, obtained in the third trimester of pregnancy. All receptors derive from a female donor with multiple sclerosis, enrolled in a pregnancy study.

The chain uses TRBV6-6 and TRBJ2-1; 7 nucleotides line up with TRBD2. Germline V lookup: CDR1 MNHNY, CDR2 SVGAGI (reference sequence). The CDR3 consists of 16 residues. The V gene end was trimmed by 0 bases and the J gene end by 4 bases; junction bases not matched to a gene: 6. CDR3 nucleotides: TGTGCCAGCAGTTACTCCCCCAGCGGGGAGTACAATGAGCAGTTCTTC. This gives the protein CASSYSPSGEYNEQFF.

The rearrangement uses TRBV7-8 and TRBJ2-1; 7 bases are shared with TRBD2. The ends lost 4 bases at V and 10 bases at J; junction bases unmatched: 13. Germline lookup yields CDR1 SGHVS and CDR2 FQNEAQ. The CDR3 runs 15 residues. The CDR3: CASSSPSGLPLEQFF. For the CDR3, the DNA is TGTGCCAGCAGCTCACCTAGCGGATTGCCCCTGGAGCAGTTCTTC. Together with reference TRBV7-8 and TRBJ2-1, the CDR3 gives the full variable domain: GAGVSQSPRYKVAKRGQDVALRCDPISGHVSLFWYQQALGQGPEFLTYFQNEAQLDKSGLPSDRFFAERPEGSVSTLKIQRTQQEDSAVYLCASSSPSGLPLEQFFGPGTRLTVL.

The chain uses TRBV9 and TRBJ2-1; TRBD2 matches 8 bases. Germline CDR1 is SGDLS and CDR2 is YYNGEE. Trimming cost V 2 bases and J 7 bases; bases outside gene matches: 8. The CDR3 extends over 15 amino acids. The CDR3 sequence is CASSVGSGGRNEQFF. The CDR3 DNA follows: TGTGCCAGCAGCGTCGGGAGCGGGGGTAGGAATGAGCAGTTCTTC.

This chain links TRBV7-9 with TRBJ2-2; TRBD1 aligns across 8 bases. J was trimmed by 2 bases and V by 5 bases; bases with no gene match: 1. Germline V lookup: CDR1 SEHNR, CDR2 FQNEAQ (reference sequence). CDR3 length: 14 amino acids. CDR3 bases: TGTGCCAGCAGCGGGACAGGAAACACCGGGGAGCTGTTTTTT. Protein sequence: CASSGTGNTGELFF.

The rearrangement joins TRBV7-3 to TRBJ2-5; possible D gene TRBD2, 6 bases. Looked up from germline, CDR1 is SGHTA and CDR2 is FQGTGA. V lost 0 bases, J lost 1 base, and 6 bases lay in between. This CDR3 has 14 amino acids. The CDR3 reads CASSLTGGQETQYF. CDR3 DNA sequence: TGTGCCAGCAGCTTAACGGGGGGCCAAGAGACCCAGTACTTC.

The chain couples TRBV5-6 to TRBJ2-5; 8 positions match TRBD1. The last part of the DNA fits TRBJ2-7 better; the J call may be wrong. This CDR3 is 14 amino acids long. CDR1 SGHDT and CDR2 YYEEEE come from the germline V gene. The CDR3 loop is CASSDGTGPYEQYF. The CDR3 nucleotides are TGTGCCAGCAGCGACGGGACAGGACCCTACGAGCAGTACTTC.

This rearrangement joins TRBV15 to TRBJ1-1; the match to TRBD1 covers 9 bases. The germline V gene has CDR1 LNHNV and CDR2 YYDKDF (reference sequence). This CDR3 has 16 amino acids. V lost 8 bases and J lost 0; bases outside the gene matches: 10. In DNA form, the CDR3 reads TGTGCCACCGGGGTCGACAGGGGGTATCTGAACACTGAAGCTTTCTTT. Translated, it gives CATGVDRGYLNTEAFF.

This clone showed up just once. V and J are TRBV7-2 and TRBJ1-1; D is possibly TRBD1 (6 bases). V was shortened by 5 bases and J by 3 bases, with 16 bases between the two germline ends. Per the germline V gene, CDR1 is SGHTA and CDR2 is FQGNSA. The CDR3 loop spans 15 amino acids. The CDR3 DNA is TGTGCCAGCAGCACCACCACAGGGTCGGACACTGAAGCTTTCTTT. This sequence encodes CASSTTTGSDTEAFF.

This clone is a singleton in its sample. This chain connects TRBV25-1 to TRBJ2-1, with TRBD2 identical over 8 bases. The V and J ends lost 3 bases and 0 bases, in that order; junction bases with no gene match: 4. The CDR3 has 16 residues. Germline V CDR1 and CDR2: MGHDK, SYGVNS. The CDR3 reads CASSDRAGASYNEQFF. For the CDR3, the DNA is TGTGCCAGCAGTGATCGAGCGGGGGCCTCCTACAATGAGCAGTTCTTC.

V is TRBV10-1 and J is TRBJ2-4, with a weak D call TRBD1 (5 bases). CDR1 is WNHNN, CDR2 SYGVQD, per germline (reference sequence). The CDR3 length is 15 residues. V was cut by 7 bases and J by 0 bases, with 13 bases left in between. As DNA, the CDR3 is TGCGCCAGCAAAAGACAGCTACTAGCCAAAAACATTCAGTACTTC. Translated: CASKRQLLAKNIQYF.

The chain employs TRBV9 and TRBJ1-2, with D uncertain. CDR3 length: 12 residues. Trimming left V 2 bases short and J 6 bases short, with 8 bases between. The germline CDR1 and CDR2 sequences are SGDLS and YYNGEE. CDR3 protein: CASSVNRDGYTF. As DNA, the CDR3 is TGTGCCAGCAGCGTTAACAGAGATGGCTACACCTTC.

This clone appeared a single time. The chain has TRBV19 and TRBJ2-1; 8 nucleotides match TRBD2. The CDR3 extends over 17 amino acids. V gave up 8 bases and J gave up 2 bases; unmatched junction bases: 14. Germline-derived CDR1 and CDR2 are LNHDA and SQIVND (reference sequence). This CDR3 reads CASPTPRLATTYNEQFF. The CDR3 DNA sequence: TGTGCCAGTCCAACCCCTAGACTAGCGACCACCTACAATGAGCAGTTCTTC.

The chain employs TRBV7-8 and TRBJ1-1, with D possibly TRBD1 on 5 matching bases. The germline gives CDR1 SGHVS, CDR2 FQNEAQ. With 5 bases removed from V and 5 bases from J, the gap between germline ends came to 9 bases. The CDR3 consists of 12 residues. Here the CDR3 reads CASSPQGTEAFF. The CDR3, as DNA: TGTGCCAGCAGCCCCCAGGGAACTGAAGCTTTCTTT.

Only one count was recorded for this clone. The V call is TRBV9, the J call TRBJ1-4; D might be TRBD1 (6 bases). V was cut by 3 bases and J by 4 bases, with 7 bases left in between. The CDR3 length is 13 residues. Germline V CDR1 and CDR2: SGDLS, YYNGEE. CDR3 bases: TGTGCCAGCAGCGAGGGGGATAATGAAAAACTGTTTTTT. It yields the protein CASSEGDNEKLFF.

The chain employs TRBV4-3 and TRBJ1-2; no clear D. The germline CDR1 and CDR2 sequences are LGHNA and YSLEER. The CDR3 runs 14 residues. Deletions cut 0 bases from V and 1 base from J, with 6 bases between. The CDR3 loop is CASSQDRLNYGYTF. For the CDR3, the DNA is TGCGCCAGCAGCCAAGACAGGCTTAACTATGGCTACACCTTC.

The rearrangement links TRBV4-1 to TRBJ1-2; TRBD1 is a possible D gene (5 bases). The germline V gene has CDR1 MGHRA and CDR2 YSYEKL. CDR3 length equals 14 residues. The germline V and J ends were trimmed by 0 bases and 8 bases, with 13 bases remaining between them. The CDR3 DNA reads TGCGCCAGCAGCCAAGAGGGGGGTCCAGGGGGCTACACCTTC. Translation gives CASSQEGGPGGYTF.

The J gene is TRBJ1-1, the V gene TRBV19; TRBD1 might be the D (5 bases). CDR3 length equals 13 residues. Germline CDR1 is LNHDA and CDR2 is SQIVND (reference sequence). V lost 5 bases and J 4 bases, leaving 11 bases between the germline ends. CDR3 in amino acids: CASSRQGGTEAFF. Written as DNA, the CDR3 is TGTGCCAGTAGTCGGCAGGGAGGCACTGAAGCTTTCTTT.

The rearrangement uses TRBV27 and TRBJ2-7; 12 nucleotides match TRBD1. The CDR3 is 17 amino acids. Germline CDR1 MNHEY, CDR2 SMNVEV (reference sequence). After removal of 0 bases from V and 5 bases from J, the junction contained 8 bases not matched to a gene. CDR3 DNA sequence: TGTGCCAGCAGTTTATCGGGACAGGGGGCCCGTTTGGACGAGCAGTACTTC. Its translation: CASSLSGQGARLDEQYF.

DNA for the CDR3: TGCAGCGCTTCGACAGGGTCTGGAAACACCATATATTTT. Translation gives CSASTGSGNTIYF. The chain recombines TRBV29-1 with TRBJ1-3; 7 bases line up with TRBD1. CDR3 length: 13 amino acids. The V gene end was trimmed by 7 bases and the J gene end by 1 base; junction bases not matched to a gene: 4. Germline loops: CDR1 SQVTM, CDR2 ANQGSEA.

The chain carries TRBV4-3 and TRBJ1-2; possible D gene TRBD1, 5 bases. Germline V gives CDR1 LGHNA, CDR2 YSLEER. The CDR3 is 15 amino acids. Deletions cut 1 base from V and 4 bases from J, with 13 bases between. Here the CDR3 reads CASSQAKNRLYGYTF. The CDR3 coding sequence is TGCGCCAGCAGCCAAGCAAAAAACAGGCTCTATGGCTACACCTTC.

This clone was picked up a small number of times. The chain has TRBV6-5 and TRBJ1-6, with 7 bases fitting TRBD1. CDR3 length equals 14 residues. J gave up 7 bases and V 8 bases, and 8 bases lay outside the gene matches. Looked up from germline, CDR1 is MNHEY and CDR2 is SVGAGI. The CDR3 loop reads CASHPGQTNSPLHF. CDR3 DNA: TGTGCCAGCCATCCGGGACAGACCAATTCACCCCTCCACTTT.

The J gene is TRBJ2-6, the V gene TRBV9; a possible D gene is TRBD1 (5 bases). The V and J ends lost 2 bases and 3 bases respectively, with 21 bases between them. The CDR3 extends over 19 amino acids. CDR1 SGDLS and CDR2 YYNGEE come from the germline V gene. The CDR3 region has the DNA TGTGCCAGCAGCGTCTCGATTCAGGGCGAGGAGAGTGGGGCCAACGTCCTGACTTTC. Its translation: CASSVSIQGEESGANVLTF.

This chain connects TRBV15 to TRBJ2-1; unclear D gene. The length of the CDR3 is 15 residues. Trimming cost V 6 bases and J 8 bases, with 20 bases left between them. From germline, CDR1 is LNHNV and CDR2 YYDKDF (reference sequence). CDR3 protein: CATSLRWRLEDEQFF. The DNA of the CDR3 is TGTGCCACCAGTCTCCGGTGGCGATTAGAGGATGAGCAGTTCTTC.

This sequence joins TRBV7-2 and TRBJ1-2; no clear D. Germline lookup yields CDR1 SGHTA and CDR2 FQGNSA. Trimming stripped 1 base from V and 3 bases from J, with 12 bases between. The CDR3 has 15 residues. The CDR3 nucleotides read TGTGCCAGCAGCTTAGTACCGGAGCGACACTATGGCTACACCTTC. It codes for CASSLVPERHYGYTF.